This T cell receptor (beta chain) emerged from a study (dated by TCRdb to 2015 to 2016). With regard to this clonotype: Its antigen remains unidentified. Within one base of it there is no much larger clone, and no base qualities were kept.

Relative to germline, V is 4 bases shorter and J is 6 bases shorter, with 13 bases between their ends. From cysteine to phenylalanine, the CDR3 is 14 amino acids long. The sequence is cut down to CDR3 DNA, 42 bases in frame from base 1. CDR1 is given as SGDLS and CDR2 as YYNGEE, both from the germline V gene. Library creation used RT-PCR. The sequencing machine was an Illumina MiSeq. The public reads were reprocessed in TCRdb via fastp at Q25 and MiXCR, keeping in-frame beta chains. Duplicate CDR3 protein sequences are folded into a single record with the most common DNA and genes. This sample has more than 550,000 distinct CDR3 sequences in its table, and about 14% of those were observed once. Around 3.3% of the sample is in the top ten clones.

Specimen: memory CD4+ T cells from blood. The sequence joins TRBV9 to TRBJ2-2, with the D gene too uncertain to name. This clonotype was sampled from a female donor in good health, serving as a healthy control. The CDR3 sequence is CASSPEPRPGELFF. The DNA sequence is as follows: TGTGCCAGCAGCCCAGAACCCCGGCCCGGGGAGCTGTTTTTT. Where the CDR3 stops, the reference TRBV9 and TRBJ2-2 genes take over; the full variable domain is DSGVTQTPKHLITATGQRVTLRCSPRSGDLSVYWYQQSLDQGLQFLIQYYNGEERAKGNILERFSAQQFPDLHSELNLSSLELGDSALYFCASSPEPRPGELFFGEGSRLTVL.